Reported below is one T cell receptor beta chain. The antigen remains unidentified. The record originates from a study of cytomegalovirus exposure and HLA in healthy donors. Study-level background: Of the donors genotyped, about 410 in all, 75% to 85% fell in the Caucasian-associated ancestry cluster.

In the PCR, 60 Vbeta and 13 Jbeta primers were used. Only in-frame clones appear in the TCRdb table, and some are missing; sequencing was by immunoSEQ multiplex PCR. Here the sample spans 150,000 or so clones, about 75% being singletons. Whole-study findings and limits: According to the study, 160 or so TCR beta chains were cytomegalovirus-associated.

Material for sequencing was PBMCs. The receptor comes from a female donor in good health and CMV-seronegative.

CDR3: CASSIVFGDRIYEQYF. CDR3 bases: TGTGCCAGTAGTATTGTTTTCGGAGACCGGATCTACGAGCAGTACTTC. This chain links TRBV19 with TRBJ2-7; no clear D gene. Germline V gives CDR1 LNHDA, CDR2 SQIVND (reference sequence). The length of the CDR3 is 16 residues. The germline V and J ends were trimmed by 3 bases and 3 bases, with 18 bases remaining between them.